The table lists the clone carrying this TCR beta chain with a count of one. Antigen: not known. After removal of 7 bases from V and 6 bases from J, the junction contained 9 bases not matched to a gene. In germline, CDR1 is MNHNS, CDR2 SASEGT. This CDR3 is 15 amino acids long. TCRdb keeps only in-frame clones here, not all; method: immunoSEQ multiplex PCR. The sample lists some 42,000 clones; roughly nine tenths were seen once. This sample stems from a study of OX40 agonist ivuxolimab in advanced cancers. Study at large: The drug used for patients, ivuxolimab, was an agonistic anti-OX40 (CD134) antibody. Three dose-escalation patients had partial responses: one with hepatocellular carcinoma and two with cutaneous melanoma.

Broader study findings: Which antigen the expanded peripheral T cells recognized is unknown. A proportion of nonresponders additionally exhibited low normalized T-cell clonal expansion.

Sample: CD4+ or CD8+ T cells sorted from blood, taken in a trial of the OX40 agonist ivuxolimab. This TCR was recovered from an adult with an advanced solid tumor such as melanoma, head and neck, liver or kidney cancer. V and J are TRBV6-1 and TRBJ1-6, with 7 nucleotides matching TRBD1. As DNA, the CDR3 is TGTGCCAGCAAGCACGGGACAGCCACTAATTCACCCCTCCACTTT. Its translation: CASKHGTATNSPLHF.